The source of this T cell receptor beta chain is a study of PD-1 blockade in classical Hodgkin lymphoma. As for time point: cycle 4 day 1 (C4D1), after 5 to 7 weeks of nivolumab. Each patient experienced a relapse that followed autologous stem cell transplantation, and brentuximab vedotin exposure varied. Study-wide findings and caveats: Although disease activity or prior therapy may be involved, causes of the repertoire differences remain undefined.

This table comes from immunoSEQ multiplex PCR, and its TCRdb copy is limited to in-frame clones, with some not included. The data show approximately 65,000 clones, around nine tenths seen once. Note on this clone: Its specificity is unknown.

Germline assignment: CDR1 ENHRY and CDR2 SYGVKD. The CDR3 length is 16 residues. The V end was cut by 4 bases, the J end by 0 bases, with 14 bases between. The source of this sequence is a human donor with classical Hodgkin lymphoma. The chain recombines TRBV10-3 with TRBJ2-3, with a possible D match to TRBD1 (6 bases). Sample: peripheral blood mononuclear cells (PBMCs), taken before the fourth cycle of nivolumab. CDR3 sequence (DNA): TGTGCCATCAGTGCCCGACAGGAGTCTAGCACAGATACGCAGTATTTT. The encoded protein is CAISARQESSTDTQYF.